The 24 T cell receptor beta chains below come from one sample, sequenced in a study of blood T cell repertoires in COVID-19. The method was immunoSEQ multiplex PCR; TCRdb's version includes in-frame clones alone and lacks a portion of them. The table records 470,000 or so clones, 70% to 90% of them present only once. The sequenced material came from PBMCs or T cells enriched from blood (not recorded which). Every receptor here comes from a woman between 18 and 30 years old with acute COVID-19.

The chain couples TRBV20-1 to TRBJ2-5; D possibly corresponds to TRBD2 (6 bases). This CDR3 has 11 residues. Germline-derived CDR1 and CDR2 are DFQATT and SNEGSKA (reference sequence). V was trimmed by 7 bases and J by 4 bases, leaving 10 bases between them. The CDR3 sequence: CSVRGPETQYF. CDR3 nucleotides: TGCAGTGTGCGGGGTCCAGAGACCCAGTACTTC.

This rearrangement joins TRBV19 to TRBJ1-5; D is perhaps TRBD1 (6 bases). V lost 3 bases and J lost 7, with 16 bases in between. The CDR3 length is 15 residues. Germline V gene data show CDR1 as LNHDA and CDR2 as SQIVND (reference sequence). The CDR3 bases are TGTGCCAGTAGTATGGGGGGGCGCCAGGGACAGCCCCAGCATTTT. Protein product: CASSMGGRQGQPQHF. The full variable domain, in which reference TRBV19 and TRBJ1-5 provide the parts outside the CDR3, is DGGITQSPKYLFRKEGQNVTLSCEQNLNHDAMYWYRQDPGQGLRLIYYSQIVNDFQKGDIAEGYSVSREKKESFPLTVTSAQKNPTAFYLCASSMGGRQGQPQHFGDGTRLSIL.

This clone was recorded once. CDR3 DNA sequence: TGTGCCAGCAGTTTCACCACTCGCGGTGGCTACACCTTC. Encoded protein: CASSFTTRGGYTF. V is TRBV27 and J is TRBJ1-2; D is unresolved. Germline values: CDR1 MNHEY, CDR2 SMNVEV (reference sequence). CDR3 length equals 13 residues. V dropped 3 bases and J dropped 7 bases, with 12 bases sitting between them.

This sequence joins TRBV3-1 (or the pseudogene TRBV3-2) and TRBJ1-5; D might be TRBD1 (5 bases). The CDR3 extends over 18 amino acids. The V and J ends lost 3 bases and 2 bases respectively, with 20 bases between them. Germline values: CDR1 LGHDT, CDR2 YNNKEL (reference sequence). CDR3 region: CASSHPPVGRVGNQPQHF. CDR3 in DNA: TGTGCCAGCAGCCACCCTCCGGTGGGCAGGGTGGGCAATCAGCCCCAGCATTTT.

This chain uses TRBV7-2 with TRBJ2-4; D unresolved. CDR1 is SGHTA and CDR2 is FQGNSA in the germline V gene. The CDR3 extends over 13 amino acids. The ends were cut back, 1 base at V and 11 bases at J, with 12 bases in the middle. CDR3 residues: CASSLVVARVQYF. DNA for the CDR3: TGTGCCAGCAGCTTAGTAGTAGCCAGAGTTCAGTACTTC.

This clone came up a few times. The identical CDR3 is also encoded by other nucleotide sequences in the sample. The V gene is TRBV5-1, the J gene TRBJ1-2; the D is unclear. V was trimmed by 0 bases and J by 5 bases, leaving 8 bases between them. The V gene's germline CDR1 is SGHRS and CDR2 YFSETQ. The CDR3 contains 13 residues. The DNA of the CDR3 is TGCGCCAGCAGCTTGGCCGGCGGATATGGCTACACCTTC. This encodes CASSLAGGYGYTF. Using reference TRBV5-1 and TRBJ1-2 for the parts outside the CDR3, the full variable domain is KAGVTQTPRYLIKTRGQQVTLSCSPISGHRSVSWYQQTPGQGLQFLFEYFSETQRNKGNFPGRFSGRQFSNSRSEMNVSTLELGDSALYLCASSLAGGYGYTFGSGTRLTVV.

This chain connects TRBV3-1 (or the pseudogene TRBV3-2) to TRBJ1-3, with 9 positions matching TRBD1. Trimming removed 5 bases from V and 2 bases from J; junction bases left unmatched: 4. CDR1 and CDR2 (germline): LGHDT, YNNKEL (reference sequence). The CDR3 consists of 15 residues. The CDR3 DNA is TGTGCCAGCAGCTCAACAGGGGGCACTGGAAACACCATATATTTT. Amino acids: CASSSTGGTGNTIYF.

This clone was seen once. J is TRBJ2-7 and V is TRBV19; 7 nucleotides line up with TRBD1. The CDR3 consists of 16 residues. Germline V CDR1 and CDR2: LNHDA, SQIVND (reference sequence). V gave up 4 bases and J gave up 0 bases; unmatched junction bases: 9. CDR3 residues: CASSTLGQEPSYEQYF. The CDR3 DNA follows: TGTGCCAGTAGTACCCTTGGACAGGAACCCTCCTACGAGCAGTACTTC.

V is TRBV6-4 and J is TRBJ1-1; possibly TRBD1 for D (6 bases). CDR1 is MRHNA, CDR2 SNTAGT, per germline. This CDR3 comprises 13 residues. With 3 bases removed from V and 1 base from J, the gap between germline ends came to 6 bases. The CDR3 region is CASSETGNTEAFF. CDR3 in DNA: TGTGCCAGCAGTGAGACAGGGAACACTGAAGCTTTCTTT.

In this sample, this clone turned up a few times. The CDR3 here is CASSLGRAYEQYF. CDR3 DNA: TGTGCCAGCAGCTTGGGCAGGGCCTACGAGCAGTACTTC. The chain combines TRBV7-9 with TRBJ2-7, with D maybe TRBD1 (5 bases). CDR3 length: 13 residues. Germline V gene lookup returns CDR1 SEHNR and CDR2 FQNEAQ (reference sequence). The V end lost 3 bases, the J end lost 2 bases, and 8 bases lay between the germline ends.

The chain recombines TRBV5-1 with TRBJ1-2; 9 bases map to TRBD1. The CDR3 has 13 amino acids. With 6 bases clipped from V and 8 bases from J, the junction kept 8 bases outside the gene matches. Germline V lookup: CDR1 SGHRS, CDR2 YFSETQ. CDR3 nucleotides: TGCGCCAGCACCCTGGGACAGGGAGACGGCTACACCTTC. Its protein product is CASTLGQGDGYTF.

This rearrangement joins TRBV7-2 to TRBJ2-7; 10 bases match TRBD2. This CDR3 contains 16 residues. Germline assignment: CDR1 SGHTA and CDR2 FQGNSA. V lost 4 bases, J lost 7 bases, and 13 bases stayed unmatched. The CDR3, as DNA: TGTGCCAGCAGCTCCCCCGGGAAGCGGGAGGGAAAAGAGCAGTACTTC. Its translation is CASSSPGKREGKEQYF.

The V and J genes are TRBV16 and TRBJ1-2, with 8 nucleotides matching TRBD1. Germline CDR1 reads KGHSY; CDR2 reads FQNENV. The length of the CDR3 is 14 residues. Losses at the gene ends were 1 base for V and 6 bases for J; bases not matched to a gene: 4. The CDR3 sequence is CASSQWQGANGYTF. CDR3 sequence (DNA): TGTGCCAGCAGCCAATGGCAGGGGGCAAATGGCTACACCTTC.

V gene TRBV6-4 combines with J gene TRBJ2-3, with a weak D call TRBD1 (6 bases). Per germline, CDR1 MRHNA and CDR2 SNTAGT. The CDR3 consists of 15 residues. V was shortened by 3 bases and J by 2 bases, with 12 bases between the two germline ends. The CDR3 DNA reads TGTGCCAGCAGTGATTCTGGACAGTACACAGATACGCAGTATTTT. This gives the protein CASSDSGQYTDTQYF.

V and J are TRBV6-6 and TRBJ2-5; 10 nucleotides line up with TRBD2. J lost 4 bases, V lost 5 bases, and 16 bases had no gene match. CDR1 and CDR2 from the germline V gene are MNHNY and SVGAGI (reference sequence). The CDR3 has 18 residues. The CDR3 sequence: CASSPRGKLAGFGETQYF. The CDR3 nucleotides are TGTGCCAGCAGTCCCCGGGGGAAACTAGCGGGGTTTGGAGAGACCCAGTACTTC.

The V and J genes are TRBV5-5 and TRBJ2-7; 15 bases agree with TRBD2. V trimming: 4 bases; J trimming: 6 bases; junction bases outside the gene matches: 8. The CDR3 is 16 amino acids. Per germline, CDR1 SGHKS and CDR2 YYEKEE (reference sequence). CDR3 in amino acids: CASSVGLAGGPGEQYF. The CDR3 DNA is TGTGCCAGCAGCGTAGGACTAGCGGGAGGGCCGGGCGAGCAGTACTTC.

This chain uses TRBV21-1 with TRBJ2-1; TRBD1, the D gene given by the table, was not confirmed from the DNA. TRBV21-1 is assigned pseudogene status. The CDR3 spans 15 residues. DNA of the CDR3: TGTGCCAGCATCGTTTCCGGGACACTCTACAATGAGCAGTTCTTC. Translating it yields CASIVSGTLYNEQFF.

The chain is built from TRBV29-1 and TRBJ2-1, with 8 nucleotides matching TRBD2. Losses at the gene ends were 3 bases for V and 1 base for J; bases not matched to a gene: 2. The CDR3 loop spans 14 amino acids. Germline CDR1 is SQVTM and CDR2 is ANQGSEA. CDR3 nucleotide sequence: TGCAGCGTTGAGTTAGCGGGGTCCTACAATGAGCAGTTCTTC. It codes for CSVELAGSYNEQFF.

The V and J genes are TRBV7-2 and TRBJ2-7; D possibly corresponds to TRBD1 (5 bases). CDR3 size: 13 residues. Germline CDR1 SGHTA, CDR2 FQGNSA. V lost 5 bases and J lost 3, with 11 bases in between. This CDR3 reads CASSPQTVYEQYF. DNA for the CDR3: TGTGCCAGCAGCCCACAGACAGTCTACGAGCAGTACTTC.

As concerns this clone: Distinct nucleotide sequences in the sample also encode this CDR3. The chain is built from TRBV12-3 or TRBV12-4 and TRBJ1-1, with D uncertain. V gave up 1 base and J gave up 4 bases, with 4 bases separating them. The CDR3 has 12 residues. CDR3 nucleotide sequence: TGTGCCAGCAGTTTAGGAGTCACTGAAGCTTTCTTT. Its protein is CASSLGVTEAFF.

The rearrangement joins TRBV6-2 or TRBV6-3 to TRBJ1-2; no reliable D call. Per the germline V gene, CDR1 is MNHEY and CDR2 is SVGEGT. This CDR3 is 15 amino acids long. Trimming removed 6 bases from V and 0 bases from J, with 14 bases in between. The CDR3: CASSRRWAANYGYTF. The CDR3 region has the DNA TGTGCCAGCAGCCGTCGGTGGGCAGCTAACTATGGCTACACCTTC.

This CDR3 reads CASSRDRGGNQPQHF. The CDR3 DNA is TGTGCCAGTAGCAGGGACAGGGGAGGCAATCAGCCCCAGCATTTT. The chain combines TRBV19 with TRBJ1-5; 10 bases are a match to TRBD1. The germline V gene encodes CDR1 LNHDA and CDR2 SQIVND (reference sequence). V lost 6 bases to trimming and J lost 2 bases; unmatched junction nucleotides: 4. The CDR3 is made up of 15 amino acids.

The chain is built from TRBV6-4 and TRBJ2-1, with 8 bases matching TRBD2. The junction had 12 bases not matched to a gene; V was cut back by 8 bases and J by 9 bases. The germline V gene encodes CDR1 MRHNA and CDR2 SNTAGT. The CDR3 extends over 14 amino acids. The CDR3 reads CASPTGGGRGEQFF. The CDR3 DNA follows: TGTGCCAGCCCCACGGGGGGGGGAAGGGGTGAGCAGTTCTTC.

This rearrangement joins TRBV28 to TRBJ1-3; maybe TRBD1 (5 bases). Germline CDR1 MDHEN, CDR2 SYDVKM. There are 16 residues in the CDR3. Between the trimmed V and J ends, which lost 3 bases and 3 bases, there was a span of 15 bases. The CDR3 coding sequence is TGTGCCAGCAGTTTGGCACGGCGGGGGGTTGGAAACACCATATATTTT. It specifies CASSLARRGVGNTIYF. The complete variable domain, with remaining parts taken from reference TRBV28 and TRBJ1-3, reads DVKVTQSSRYLVKRTGEKVFLECVQDMDHENMFWYRQDPGLGLRLIYFSYDVKMKEKGDIPEGYSVSREKKERFSLILESASTNQTSMYLCASSLARRGVGNTIYFGEGSWLTVV.